This T cell receptor beta chain was identified during a study of cytomegalovirus exposure and HLA in healthy donors. The protocol was immunoSEQ multiplex PCR, while the TCRdb copy is restricted to in-frame clones and leaves out a portion. This repertoire shows a few hundred thousand clones, over 80% found once; its top ten account for over 13%. The CDR3 consists of 15 residues. Trimming left V 4 bases short and J 0 bases short, with 12 bases between. The germline V gene encodes CDR1 MGHRA and CDR2 YSYEKL. Sample: PBMCs. V usage is TRBV4-1 and J usage is TRBJ2-5, with a tentative D call TRBD2 (6 bases). The clonotype originates from a woman in her twenties or thirties in good health and CMV-seropositive. CDR3: CASSLSGAYQETQYF. The CDR3 DNA reads TGCGCCAGCAGCCTTAGCGGAGCGTACCAAGAGACCCAGTACTTC.